This passage covers 22 T cell receptor beta chains from one sample sequenced in a study of CD8+ T cells in alopecia areata. Following extraction, RNA underwent reverse transcription to cDNA, which served as the sequencing template. Method: immunoSEQ multiplex PCR; TCRdb's copy keeps in-frame clones and lacks some. Among 45,000 to 70,000 clones listed, about 96% were seen once. The sample here was CD8+ T cells sorted from blood, taken at week 0. The receptors originated from a human donor with alopecia areata.

The chain couples TRBV27 to TRBJ1-2; D not resolved. Germline V CDR1 and CDR2: MNHEY, SMNVEV (reference sequence). There are 15 residues in the CDR3. V was pared by 4 bases and J by 0 bases, with 12 bases between. DNA for the CDR3: TGTGCCAGCAGTTCTAAGGGCATGGCTAACTATGGCTACACCTTC. This sequence encodes CASSSKGMANYGYTF.

This clone was detected only once. V gene TRBV4-1 combines with J gene TRBJ2-7; D call uncertain. The CDR3 totals 13 residues. Germline V lookup: CDR1 MGHRA, CDR2 YSYEKL. V was cut by 1 base and J by 9 bases, with 13 bases left in between. The CDR3 reads CASSQVGAMWQYF. The CDR3 DNA is TGCGCCAGCAGCCAAGTAGGAGCCATGTGGCAGTACTTC.

The chain employs TRBV4-1 and TRBJ2-7; possibly TRBD2 for D (6 bases). This CDR3 region has 15 residues. Per the germline V gene, CDR1 is MGHRA and CDR2 is YSYEKL. The germline V and J ends were trimmed by 5 bases and 6 bases, with 20 bases remaining between them. The CDR3 spells CASSNRVGGMGEQYF. CDR3 coding DNA: TGCGCCAGCAGCAACCGGGTGGGGGGAATGGGCGAGCAGTACTTC.

The V gene is TRBV11-3, the J gene TRBJ2-5; D may be TRBD1 or TRBD2 (5 bases each). Per germline, CDR1 SGHNT and CDR2 YENEEA. The CDR3 is 15 amino acids. With 5 bases removed from V and 2 bases from J, the gap between germline ends came to 15 bases. CDR3 DNA: TGTGCCAGCAGCCCTCGGGGCCGGTTACAAGAGACCCAGTACTTC. It specifies CASSPRGRLQETQYF.

The chain employs TRBV6-5 and TRBJ2-1, with D tentatively TRBD2 (5 bases). The CDR3 sequence is 12 residues long. Germline CDR1 reads MNHEY; CDR2 reads SVGAGI. The CDR3 loop is CATQGGYNEQFF. For the CDR3, the DNA is TGTGCTACCCAAGGAGGCTACAATGAGCAGTTCTTC.

A single count supports this clone. The chain employs TRBV30 and TRBJ1-2, with D hard to call. The CDR3 has 12 amino acids. Trimming cost V 1 base and J 8 bases, with 11 bases left between them. Germline-derived CDR1 and CDR2 are GTSNPN and SVGIG (reference sequence). The CDR3 DNA follows: TGTGCCTGGAGTGGTTCGACCGGGGGCTACACCTTC. This translates into CAWSGSTGGYTF.

The J gene is TRBJ2-7, the V gene TRBV7-9, with TRBD2 as a possible D gene (5 bases). The CDR3 totals 11 residues. V dropped 3 bases and J dropped 7 bases, with 7 bases sitting between them. The germline gives CDR1 SEHNR, CDR2 FQNEAQ (reference sequence). The chain's CDR3 is CASSFRGEQYF. As DNA, the CDR3 is TGTGCCAGCAGCTTCAGAGGGGAGCAGTACTTC.

The chain recombines TRBV25-1 with TRBJ1-5; unclear D gene. CDR1 and CDR2 from the germline V gene are MGHDK and SYGVNS. This CDR3 is built from 17 residues. V dropped 2 bases and J dropped 3 bases, with 17 bases sitting between them. This CDR3 is CASSEPALRKVNQPQHF. The CDR3 DNA reads as TGTGCCAGCAGTGAACCTGCCCTCCGGAAGGTCAATCAGCCCCAGCATTTT. The full variable domain, its missing parts supplied by reference TRBV25-1 and TRBJ1-5, is EADIYQTPRYLVIGTGKKITLECSQTMGHDKMYWYQQDPGMELHLIHYSYGVNSTEKGDLSSESTVSRIRTEHFPLTLESARPSHTSQYLCASSEPALRKVNQPQHFGDGTRLSIL.

J is TRBJ2-5 and V is TRBV13, with D possibly matching TRBD2 (5 bases). The CDR3 sequence is 14 residues long. V was cut by 5 bases and J by 0 bases, with 10 bases left in between. Germline V gene data show CDR1 as PRHDT and CDR2 as FYEKMQ (reference sequence). CDR3 region: CASSHRGYQETQYF. CDR3 sequence (DNA): TGTGCCAGCAGCCACCGAGGGTACCAAGAGACCCAGTACTTC.

V usage is TRBV7-3 and J usage is TRBJ2-5; 7 nucleotides line up with TRBD2. CDR1 SGHTA and CDR2 FQGTGA come from the germline V gene. V trimming: 3 bases; J trimming: 1 base; junction bases outside the gene matches: 5. The CDR3 has 15 residues. This CDR3 reads CASSFLGGGQETQYF. The CDR3 bases are TGTGCCAGCAGCTTTCTGGGCGGGGGCCAAGAGACCCAGTACTTC.

The chain recombines TRBV29-1 with TRBJ2-3; no clear D. V was clipped by 6 bases and J by 6 bases, with 19 bases between them. CDR3 length: 14 residues. Germline CDR1 is SQVTM and CDR2 is ANQGSEA. CDR3 bases: TGCAGCGTACTTGAATCCCTGTCCTTGGATACGCAGTATTTT. It is translated as CSVLESLSLDTQYF.

V and J are TRBV7-9 and TRBJ2-7, with D uncertain. This CDR3 spans 11 amino acids. The V gene's germline CDR1 is SEHNR and CDR2 FQNEAQ (reference sequence). Between the trimmed V and J ends, which lost 3 bases and 4 bases, there was a span of 4 bases. The DNA of the CDR3 is TGTGCCAGCAGCTTTAAATACGAGCAGTACTTC. Protein sequence: CASSFKYEQYF.

The V call is TRBV6-6, the J call TRBJ2-7, with a possible D match to TRBD2 (6 bases). The CDR3 loop spans 14 amino acids. Trimming took 4 bases from V and 8 from J, leaving 18 bases between them. Germline V gives CDR1 MNHNY, CDR2 SVGAGI (reference sequence). CDR3 sequence reads: CASSLSGLRWKQYF. The CDR3 bases are TGTGCCAGCAGTTTGTCGGGACTCCGCTGGAAGCAGTACTTC.

Comment on this clone: At one end, the junction sequence differs from germline, possibly due to a read error. The chain is built from TRBV6-5 and TRBJ1-5, with D tentatively TRBD1 (6 bases). Germline CDR1 is MNHEY and CDR2 is SVGAGI. This CDR3 spans 15 amino acids. The CDR3 loop reads CASSYGGGNNRPQHF. The DNA of the CDR3 is TGTGCCAGCAGTTACGGGGGCGGGAACAATCGGCCCCAGCATTTT.

This clone has a single count. The CDR3 DNA is TGTGCCAGCAGCTTAGTAACGGGGTCAACTGAAGCTTTCTTT. This encodes CASSLVTGSTEAFF. The chain couples TRBV7-6 to TRBJ1-1; the D is unclear. This CDR3 comprises 14 residues. V was clipped by 1 base and J by 5 bases, with 11 bases between them. Germline V gene data show CDR1 as SGHVS and CDR2 as FNYEAQ.

This chain connects TRBV7-6 to TRBJ2-1; TRBD2 agrees at 13 bases. Germline CDR1 SGHVS, CDR2 FNYEAQ. The CDR3 contains 17 residues. V lost 5 bases and J lost 4; bases outside the gene matches: 8. The CDR3, as DNA: TGTGCCAGCAGCGCACGACAGGGACTAGCGGGGTACAATGAGCAGTTCTTC. This gives the protein CASSARQGLAGYNEQFF.

The rearrangement uses TRBV5-4 and TRBJ1-2; D remains ambiguous. Trimming took off 4 bases at V and 6 bases at J, with 7 bases between the two ends. CDR1 SGHNT and CDR2 YYREEE come from the germline V gene (reference sequence). The CDR3 is 11 residues long. CDR3 amino acids: CASSQEHGYTF. As DNA, the CDR3 is TGTGCCAGCAGCCAAGAGCATGGCTACACCTTC.

In DNA, the CDR3 is TGTGCCAGCAGCCCCACTAGTCGGAATGAGCAGTTCTTC. This translates into CASSPTSRNEQFF. V gene TRBV7-8 combines with J gene TRBJ2-1; perhaps TRBD2 as D (5 bases). The CDR3 covers 13 residues. Between the trimmed V and J ends, which lost 5 bases and 7 bases, there was a span of 12 bases. Germline CDR1 SGHVS, CDR2 FQNEAQ. Using reference TRBV7-8 and TRBJ2-1 for the parts outside the CDR3, the full variable domain is GAGVSQSPRYKVAKRGQDVALRCDPISGHVSLFWYQQALGQGPEFLTYFQNEAQLDKSGLPSDRFFAERPEGSVSTLKIQRTQQEDSAVYLCASSPTSRNEQFFGPGTRLTVL.

The rearrangement uses TRBV19 and TRBJ1-2; D possibly corresponds to TRBD1 (6 bases). Trimming removed 5 bases at V and 8 bases at J, with 12 bases between. The CDR3 is 12 residues long. In germline, CDR1 is LNHDA, CDR2 SQIVND (reference sequence). CDR3 residues: CASSLGAQGYTF. The CDR3 coding sequence is TGTGCCAGTAGTCTGGGGGCGCAAGGCTACACCTTC.

The genes are TRBV4-3 and TRBJ1-2; tentative D call: TRBD1 (5 bases). Germline V gene lookup returns CDR1 LGHNA and CDR2 YSLEER. The CDR3 covers 19 residues. Deletions cut 2 bases from V and 4 bases from J, with 26 bases between. The CDR3 DNA reads TGCGCCAGCAGCCAACCACACATGGGGGGTAGAGGACGTGGCTATGGCTACACCTTC. As protein: CASSQPHMGGRGRGYGYTF.

The CDR3 coding sequence is TGTGCCAGCTCACCGTACGGGGAGGGGGCGGCCTACGAGCAGTACTTC. Residues: CASSPYGEGAAYEQYF. This sequence joins TRBV18 and TRBJ2-7; possibly TRBD1 or TRBD2 for D (7 bases each). Germline CDR1 and CDR2: KGHSH and LQKENI. V was cut by 3 bases and J by 2 bases, with 17 bases left in between. This CDR3 has 16 amino acids.

This sequence joins TRBV5-6 and TRBJ2-5; 12 bases fit TRBD2. Germline V lookup: CDR1 SGHDT, CDR2 YYEEEE. V shed 4 bases, J shed 0 bases, and the junction held 10 bases outside the gene matches. The CDR3 spans 18 residues. The chain's CDR3 is CASSLPPASGGDQETQYF. The CDR3 DNA reads TGTGCCAGCAGCCTCCCTCCCGCTAGCGGGGGGGACCAAGAGACCCAGTACTTC.